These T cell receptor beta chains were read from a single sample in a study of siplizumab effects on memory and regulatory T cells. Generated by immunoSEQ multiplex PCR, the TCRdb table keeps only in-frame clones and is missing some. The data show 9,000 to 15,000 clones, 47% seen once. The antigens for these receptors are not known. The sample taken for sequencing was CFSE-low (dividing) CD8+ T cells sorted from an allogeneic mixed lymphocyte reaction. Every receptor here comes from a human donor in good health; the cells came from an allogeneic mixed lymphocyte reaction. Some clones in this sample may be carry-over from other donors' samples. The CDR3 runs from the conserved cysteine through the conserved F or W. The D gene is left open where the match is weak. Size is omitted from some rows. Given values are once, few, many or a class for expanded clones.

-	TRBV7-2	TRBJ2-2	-	TGTGCCAGCAGGGAACAGGGGGAGCTGTTTTTT	CASREQGELFF
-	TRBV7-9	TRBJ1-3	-	TGTGCCAGCAGCTCTCCAGGAGACTCTGGAAACACCATATATTTT	CASSSPGDSGNTIYF
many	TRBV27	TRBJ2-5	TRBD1	TGTGCCAGCAGTGCCTCCCGGGACAGTGAAGAGACCCAGTACTTC	CASSASRDSEETQYF
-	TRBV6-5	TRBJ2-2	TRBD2	TGTGCCAGCTCTACTAGCGGCGCGAACACCGGGGAGCTGTTTTTT	CASSTSGANTGELFF
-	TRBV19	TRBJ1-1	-	TGTGCCATTCGGGCGGGGAACACTGAAGCTTTCTTT	CAIRAGNTEAFF
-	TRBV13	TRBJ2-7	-	TGTGCCAGCAGCTCCCGTGGGCCGGCCTACGAGCAGTACTTC	CASSSRGPAYEQYF
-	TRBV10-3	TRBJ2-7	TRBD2	TGTGCCATCAGCGAGCCCCTAGCGGGATCCCTCTACGAGCAGTACTTC	CAISEPLAGSLYEQYF
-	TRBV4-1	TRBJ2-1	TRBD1	TGCGCCAGCAGCGACCGGGACAGGACCTACAATGAGCAGTTCTTC	CASSDRDRTYNEQFF
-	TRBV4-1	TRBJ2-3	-	TGCGCCAGCAGTCAAACAGGAAGCACAGATACGCAGTATTTT	CASSQTGSTDTQYF
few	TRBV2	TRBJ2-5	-	TGTGCCAGCAGTGAACCCCGGGACATCCAAGAGACCCAGTACTTC	CASSEPRDIQETQYF
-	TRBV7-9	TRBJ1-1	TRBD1	TGTGCCAGCAGCTCTCCGAGGACAGGGGACCACACTGAAGCTTTCTTT	CASSSPRTGDHTEAFF
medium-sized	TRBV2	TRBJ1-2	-	TGTGCCAGCAGTGATCGCTATGGCTACACCTTC	CASSDRYGYTF
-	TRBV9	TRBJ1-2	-	TGTGCCAGCAGCGTGAGGGCGGTGGGATATGGCTACACCTTC	CASSVRAVGYGYTF
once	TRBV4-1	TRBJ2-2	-	TGCGCCAGCAGCTATCGGGGGGGGGAGCTGTTTTTT	CASSYRGGELFF
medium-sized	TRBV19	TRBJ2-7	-	TGTGCCAGTAGTATGGGTCTCAGGACCTACGAGCAGTACTTC	CASSMGLRTYEQYF
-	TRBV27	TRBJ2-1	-	TGTGCCAGCAGTTCACTAGGGTACAATGAGCAGTTCTTC	CASSSLGYNEQFF
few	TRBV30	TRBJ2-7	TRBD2	TGTGCCTGGGGGCTAGCGGGAGCCTACGAGCAGTACTTC	CAWGLAGAYEQYF
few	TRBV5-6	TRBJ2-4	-	TGTGCCAGCAGCCTGCTCCCGGGGGCGAAACACTTC	CASSLLPGAKHF
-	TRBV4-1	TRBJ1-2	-	TGCGCCAGCAGCCAAGATTGGCCAGGGAGCCCAGGGGATGGCTACACCTTC	CASSQDWPGSPGDGYTF
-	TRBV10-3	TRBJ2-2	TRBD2	TGTGCCATCAGTGAAAGCGGGATTAGTTTCGGGGAGCTGTTTTTT	CAISESGISFGELFF
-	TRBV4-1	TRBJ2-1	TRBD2	TGCGCCAGCAGCCCGCTAGCGGGGGGGCCGTATGAGCAGTTCTTC	CASSPLAGGPYEQFF
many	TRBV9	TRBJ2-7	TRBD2	TGTGCCAGCAGCGTAACGGGACTAGGAGTAGACGAGCAGTACTTC	CASSVTGLGVDEQYF
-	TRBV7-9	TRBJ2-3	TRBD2	TGTGCCAGCAGCTCTGTCGGGGGGGCTACGGGACATGAAGATACGCAGTATTTT	CASSSVGGATGHEDTQYF
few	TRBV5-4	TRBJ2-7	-	TGTGCCAGCAGCTTGGGATTAGTGGCCTACGAGCAGTACTTC	CASSLGLVAYEQYF
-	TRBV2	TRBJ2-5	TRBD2	TGTGCCAGCAGTCCCGAGGGCCGGAGCGGGGGGGCCGAGGAGACCCAGTACTTC	CASSPEGRSGGAEETQYF
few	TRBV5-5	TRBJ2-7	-	TGTGCCAGCAGCCGGGCGCTATGGACATCGATCCTCTCCTACGAGCAGTACTTC	CASSRALWTSILSYEQYF
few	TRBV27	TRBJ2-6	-	TGTGCCAGCAGTTTTTTACCGGGAGCTGGGGCCAACGTCCTGACTTTC	CASSFLPGAGANVLTF
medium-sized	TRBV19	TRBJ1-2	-	TGTGCCAGTAGTATAAGGCTTTGGACAGACTATGGCTACACCTTC	CASSIRLWTDYGYTF
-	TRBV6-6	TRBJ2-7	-	TGTGCCAGCAGTTTACAGGCAGCCTACGAGCAGTACTTC	CASSLQAAYEQYF
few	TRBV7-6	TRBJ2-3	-	TGTGCCAGCAGCTTAGCTCCCAGCCTGACAGATACGCAGTATTTT	CASSLAPSLTDTQYF
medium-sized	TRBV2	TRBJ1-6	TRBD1	TGTGCCACCCCAGGGGGAGGTTCACCCCTCCACTTT	CATPGGGSPLHF
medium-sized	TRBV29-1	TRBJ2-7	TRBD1	TGCAGCGTGACAGGGGTCTACGAGCAGTACTTC	CSVTGVYEQYF
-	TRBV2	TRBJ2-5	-	TGTGCCAGCAGTGGGACACCGTACCAAGAGACCCAGTACTTC	CASSGTPYQETQYF
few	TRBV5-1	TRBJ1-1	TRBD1	TGCGCCAGCAGCTTGAATACAGGGGGCTTTTCGACTGAAGCTTTCTTT	CASSLNTGGFSTEAFF
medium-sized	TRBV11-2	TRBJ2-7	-	TGTGCCAGCAGCTTAGGGCAGCTCCTCTCCTACGAGCAGTACTTC	CASSLGQLLSYEQYF